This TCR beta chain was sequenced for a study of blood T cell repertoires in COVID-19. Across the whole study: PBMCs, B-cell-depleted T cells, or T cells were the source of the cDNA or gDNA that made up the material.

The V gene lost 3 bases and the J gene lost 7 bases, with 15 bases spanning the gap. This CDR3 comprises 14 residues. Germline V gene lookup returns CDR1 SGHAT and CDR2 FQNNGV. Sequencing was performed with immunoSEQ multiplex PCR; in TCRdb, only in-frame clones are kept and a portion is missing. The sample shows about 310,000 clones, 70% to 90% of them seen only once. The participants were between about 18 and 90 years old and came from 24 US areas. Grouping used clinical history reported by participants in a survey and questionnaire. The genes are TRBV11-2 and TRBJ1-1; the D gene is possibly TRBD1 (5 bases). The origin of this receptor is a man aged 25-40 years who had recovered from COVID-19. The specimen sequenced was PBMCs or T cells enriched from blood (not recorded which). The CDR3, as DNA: TGTGCCAGCAGCTTTAGTCACAGGAGTCGTGAAGCTTTCTTT. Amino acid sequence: CASSFSHRSREAFF.